These 32 T cell receptor beta chains were sequenced from one sample in a study of long-term antiretroviral therapy in people with HIV (dated 2022 in TCRdb). The immunoSEQ hsTCRB v3.0 assay was used at survey level resolution to sequence the TRB variable region. This immuneACCESS table, as held by TCRdb, lists in-frame sequences with V and J called but not all clones. Of the missing ones, under half trace to an unresolved V gene in checked studies; the others have no known cause. In this sample the table shows fewer than 15,000 clones, around 77% of which occur a single time. The top ten clones comprise 13% to 15% of the sample. The starting material was unsorted PBMCs, obtained 1.3 years after starting antiretroviral therapy. The origin of the receptors is a woman aged 18-35 years with HIV.

The rearrangement links TRBV4-2 to TRBJ2-1; 8 bases align to TRBD2. The CDR3 length is 18 residues. The V gene end was trimmed by 2 bases and the J gene end by 4 bases; junction bases not matched to a gene: 13. The germline CDR1 and CDR2 sequences are LGHNA and YNFKEQ. The CDR3 DNA is TGTGCCAGCAGCCAAAGTACCTCGGGGGGGCCAATATACAATGAGCAGTTCTTC. It codes for CASSQSTSGGPIYNEQFF.

V gene TRBV7-9 combines with J gene TRBJ1-1, with a weak D call TRBD1 (5 bases). The germline gives CDR1 SEHNR, CDR2 FQNEAQ (reference sequence). This CDR3 spans 15 amino acids. Trimming removed 5 bases at V and 4 bases at J, with 17 bases between. The CDR3 DNA is TGTGCCAGCAGCCCCACCGGGGCCCCCCGCACTGAAGCTTTCTTT. It translates to CASSPTGAPRTEAFF.

The V and J genes are TRBV5-1 and TRBJ2-3; TRBD1 matches at 9 bases. CDR3 length equals 15 residues. V lost 4 bases, J lost 2 bases, and 5 bases stayed unmatched. The germline gives CDR1 SGHRS, CDR2 YFSETQ. The CDR3 DNA reads TGCGCCAGCAGCCCAGGGACAGGGCACACAGATACGCAGTATTTT. Residues: CASSPGTGHTDTQYF. The variable domain in full, completed from reference TRBV5-1 and TRBJ2-3, reads KAGVTQTPRYLIKTRGQQVTLSCSPISGHRSVSWYQQTPGQGLQFLFEYFSETQRNKGNFPGRFSGRQFSNSRSEMNVSTLELGDSALYLCASSPGTGHTDTQYFGPGTRLTVL.

The chain couples TRBV9 to TRBJ1-2, with 7 bases identical to TRBD1. Germline assignment: CDR1 SGDLS and CDR2 YYNGEE. Germline trimming cut 1 base from V and 1 base from J; bases unmatched to any gene: 4. This CDR3 is 15 amino acids long. CDR3 bases: TGTGCCAGCAGCGTATCTGGGACAGATAACTATGGCTACACCTTC. The encoded protein is CASSVSGTDNYGYTF.

V usage is TRBV6-1 and J usage is TRBJ2-7; D is unclear. Trimming took 7 bases from V and 6 from J, leaving 13 bases between them. The CDR3 is 12 amino acids. The germline CDR1 and CDR2 sequences are MNHNS and SASEGT. CDR3 region: CASTAVSVEQYF. The CDR3 DNA sequence: TGTGCCAGCACGGCGGTTTCGGTCGAGCAGTACTTC.

V is TRBV9 and J is TRBJ2-7, with 10 positions matching TRBD1. Looked up from germline, CDR1 is SGDLS and CDR2 is YYNGEE. Trimming took 0 bases from V and 3 from J; bases not matched to a gene: 6. This CDR3 has 16 amino acids. The CDR3 loop reads CASSVEPGQGYYEQYF. CDR3 nucleotides: TGTGCCAGCAGCGTAGAACCGGGACAGGGGTACTACGAGCAGTACTTC.

The genes are TRBV21-1 and TRBJ2-7; TRBD2, the table's D call, lacks a check against the DNA. TRBV21-1 is termed a pseudogene. The CDR3 length is 16 residues. CDR3 DNA sequence: TGTGCCAGCAGCAAAGAGTATAGCGGGAGCCCCTACGAGCAGTACTTC. Protein product: CASSKEYSGSPYEQYF.

This clone was found once. The V call is TRBV27, the J call TRBJ2-4; 8 bases are a match to TRBD1. CDR1 and CDR2 from the germline V gene are MNHEY and SMNVEV (reference sequence). This CDR3 comprises 16 residues. V lost 2 bases to trimming and J lost 5 bases; unmatched junction nucleotides: 8. CDR3 region: CASSLRDRGFENIQYF. CDR3 nucleotides: TGTGCCAGCAGTTTACGAGACAGGGGATTCGAAAACATTCAGTACTTC.

The chain has TRBV27 and TRBJ2-6; 9 bases fit TRBD1. CDR1 MNHEY and CDR2 SMNVEV come from the germline V gene (reference sequence). The CDR3 totals 17 residues. The junction had 7 bases not matched to a gene; V was cut back by 4 bases and J by 3 bases. Here the CDR3 DNA reads TGTGCCAGCAGTTCCGGGACAGGGTCCGTTGGGGCCAACGTCCTGACTTTC. Protein sequence: CASSSGTGSVGANVLTF.

This clone was seen a few times. J is TRBJ1-2 and V is TRBV12-5; no clear D. Per germline, CDR1 LGHNT and CDR2 FRNRAP. The CDR3 spans 12 residues. The germline V and J ends were trimmed by 10 bases and 1 base, with 10 bases remaining between them. For the CDR3, the DNA is TGTGCTACCCGAGAGGGTAACTATGGCTACACCTTC. It encodes CATREGNYGYTF. The full variable domain, in which reference TRBV12-5 and TRBJ1-2 provide the parts outside the CDR3, is DARVTQTPRHKVTEMGQEVTMRCQPILGHNTVFWYRQTMMQGLELLAYFRNRAPLDDSGMPKDRFSAEMPDATLATLKIQPSEPRDSAVYFCATREGNYGYTFGSGTRLTVV.

The count of this clone is one. The gene calls are TRBV29-1 and TRBJ2-7; D might be TRBD2 (7 bases). The CDR3 has 12 residues. The germline gives CDR1 SQVTM, CDR2 ANQGSEA. V was pared by 4 bases and J by 5 bases, with 12 bases between. CDR3 DNA: TGCAGCGTTGCCAAAGGGGGGGACGAGCAGTACTTC. Translating gives CSVAKGGDEQYF.

The DNA of the CDR3 is TGTGCCAGCGGATTTACAGATACGCAGTATTTT. Translation gives CASGFTDTQYF. The gene calls are TRBV27 and TRBJ2-3; D is unresolved. V was cut by 8 bases and J by 3 bases, with 6 bases left in between. The CDR3 has 11 amino acids. CDR1 MNHEY and CDR2 SMNVEV come from the germline V gene (reference sequence).

The chain joins TRBV11-2 to TRBJ2-6; D uncertain. The germline V and J ends were trimmed by 1 base and 3 bases, with 1 base remaining between them. Germline assignment: CDR1 SGHAT and CDR2 FQNNGV. This CDR3 spans 13 amino acids. CDR3 DNA sequence: TGTGCCAGCAGCTTAGTTGGGGCCAACGTCCTGACTTTC. Amino acid sequence: CASSLVGANVLTF.

The rearrangement uses TRBV30 and TRBJ1-4; maybe TRBD1 (6 bases). CDR1 is GTSNPN and CDR2 is SVGIG in the germline V gene (reference sequence). This CDR3 region has 12 residues. Trimming took 8 bases from V and 7 from J, leaving 14 bases between them. As DNA, the CDR3 is TGTGCCGCGGACAGTCAGGGTGAAAAACTGTTTTTT. It encodes CAADSQGEKLFF.

V and J are TRBV5-6 and TRBJ2-1; 9 bases are a match to TRBD1. V was pared by 3 bases and J by 0 bases, with 4 bases of the junction left unmatched. The CDR3 is 16 residues long. CDR1 and CDR2 (germline): SGHDT, YYEEEE. The CDR3 sequence: CASSSGTGSSYNEQFF. The CDR3 DNA reads as TGTGCCAGCAGCTCCGGGACAGGGAGCTCCTACAATGAGCAGTTCTTC. Combining the CDR3 with reference TRBV5-6 and TRBJ2-1 gives the whole variable domain DAGVTQSPTHLIKTRGQQVTLRCSPKSGHDTVSWYQQALGQGPQFIFQYYEEEERQRGNFPDRFSGHQFPNYSSELNVNALLLGDSALYLCASSSGTGSSYNEQFFGPGTRLTVL.

The chain has TRBV19 and TRBJ1-4, with D unclear. This CDR3 contains 15 residues. Per the germline V gene, CDR1 is LNHDA and CDR2 is SQIVND (reference sequence). Between the trimmed V and J ends, which lost 9 bases and 3 bases, there was a span of 17 bases. This CDR3 reads CASTRSRGANEKLFF. CDR3 DNA sequence: TGTGCCAGCACAAGGAGCCGGGGAGCTAATGAAAAACTGTTTTTT.

V and J are TRBV28 and TRBJ1-2; no firm D call. Germline V gene lookup returns CDR1 MDHEN and CDR2 SYDVKM. CDR3 size: 18 residues. The V end lost 7 bases, the J end lost 4 bases, and 28 bases lay between the germline ends. The CDR3 sequence: CASTSSETYSLYGYGYTF. For the CDR3, the DNA is TGTGCCAGCACCTCCTCGGAGACATATAGCCTATACGGCTATGGCTACACCTTC.

This chain joins TRBV7-2 and TRBJ2-1, with 7 positions matching TRBD2. The CDR3 consists of 16 residues. Trimming took 5 bases from V and 4 from J; bases not matched to a gene: 11. The germline V gene encodes CDR1 SGHTA and CDR2 FQGNSA. CDR3 sequence reads: CASSPIAGEGYNEQFF. The CDR3, as DNA: TGTGCCAGCAGCCCAATTGCGGGGGAAGGGTACAATGAGCAGTTCTTC. Full variable domain (outside the CDR3, taken from reference TRBV7-2 and TRBJ2-1): GAGVSQSPSNKVTEKGKDVELRCDPISGHTALYWYRQSLGQGLEFLIYFQGNSAPDKSGLPSDRFSAERTGGSVSTLTIQRTQQEDSAVYLCASSPIAGEGYNEQFFGPGTRLTVL.

V gene TRBV13 combines with J gene TRBJ1-2; the D gene is possibly TRBD1 (6 bases). The germline V and J ends were trimmed by 0 bases and 8 bases, with 10 bases remaining between them. The CDR3 covers 13 residues. The germline V gene encodes CDR1 PRHDT and CDR2 FYEKMQ (reference sequence). CDR3 in DNA: TGTGCCAGCAGCTTAGGGGGGGGCAGAGGCTACACCTTC. Amino acid sequence: CASSLGGGRGYTF. Full variable domain (rest looked up from reference TRBV13 and TRBJ1-2): AAGVIQSPRHLIKEKRETATLKCYPIPRHDTVYWYQQGPGQDPQFLISFYEKMQSDKGSIPDRFSAQQFSDYHSELNMSSLELGDSALYFCASSLGGGRGYTFGSGTRLTVV.

This clone was detected only once. The chain recombines TRBV5-1 with TRBJ1-2; perhaps TRBD1 as D (5 bases). The CDR3 consists of 13 residues. The V end was cut by 4 bases, the J end by 8 bases, with 15 bases between. Germline CDR1 is SGHRS and CDR2 is YFSETQ. CDR3: CASSPLGALGYTF. The CDR3 bases are TGCGCCAGCAGCCCCCTTGGGGCGCTGGGCTACACCTTC.

The chain combines TRBV7-9 with TRBJ2-1; D is unresolved. V was pared by 1 base and J by 4 bases, with 11 bases between. Germline V gives CDR1 SEHNR, CDR2 FQNEAQ (reference sequence). The length of the CDR3 is 15 residues. In DNA, the CDR3 is TGTGCCAGCAGCTTAGGGCAGACCTTATACAATGAGCAGTTCTTC. This translates into CASSLGQTLYNEQFF.

This clone was counted a few times. The chain combines TRBV10-1 with TRBJ2-7, with 9 bases that match TRBD1. CDR1 and CDR2 (germline): WNHNN, SYGVQD (reference sequence). The CDR3 runs 15 residues. V shed 6 bases, J shed 4 bases, and the junction held 10 bases outside the gene matches. In DNA form, the CDR3 reads TGCGCCAGCAGAGGAACGGGACAGGGAGGTTACGAGCAGTACTTC. Its translation is CASRGTGQGGYEQYF.

The rearrangement links TRBV13 to TRBJ2-5, with 10 positions matching TRBD2. J was trimmed by 5 bases and V by 4 bases; bases with no gene match: 10. The CDR3 is made up of 16 amino acids. In germline, CDR1 is PRHDT, CDR2 FYEKMQ (reference sequence). CDR3 coding DNA: TGTGCCAGCAGCTCTAGACTAGCGGGCGCGGGTGAGACCCAGTACTTC. It specifies CASSSRLAGAGETQYF.

This sequence joins TRBV11-2 and TRBJ2-5; possible D gene TRBD2, 5 bases. CDR1 and CDR2 (germline): SGHAT, FQNNGV. Trimming cost V 1 base and J 7 bases, with 7 bases left between them. This CDR3 comprises 12 residues. CDR3 in amino acids: CASSLAGGTQYF. CDR3 DNA: TGTGCCAGCAGCTTAGCTGGAGGGACCCAGTACTTC.

This sequence joins TRBV2 and TRBJ2-3, with a tentative D call TRBD2 (6 bases). Germline CDR1 is SNHLY and CDR2 is FYNNEI. This CDR3 spans 15 amino acids. The V end lost 3 bases, the J end lost 1 base, and 11 bases lay between the germline ends. The CDR3 bases are TGTGCCAGCAGTGATAGTAGCGGCGGCACAGATACGCAGTATTTT. Translation gives CASSDSSGGTDTQYF.

The chain employs TRBV10-3 and TRBJ1-3, with a weak D call TRBD1 (5 bases). Germline CDR1 and CDR2: ENHRY and SYGVKD. Trimming took 7 bases from V and 4 from J, leaving 14 bases between them. The CDR3 consists of 14 residues. The CDR3, as DNA: TGTGCCATCACGGGGGGTGACTCCGGAAACACCATATATTTT. Protein: CAITGGDSGNTIYF.

The rearrangement joins TRBV28 to TRBJ1-5; possible D gene TRBD1, 5 bases. CDR3 size: 14 residues. Looked up from germline, CDR1 is MDHEN and CDR2 is SYDVKM. V lost 3 bases and J 4 bases, leaving 10 bases between the germline ends. In nucleotides, the CDR3 is TGTGCCAGCAGTTTTTGGGGGGAGAATCAGCCCCAGCATTTT. It specifies CASSFWGENQPQHF. Together with reference TRBV28 and TRBJ1-5, the CDR3 gives the full variable domain: DVKVTQSSRYLVKRTGEKVFLECVQDMDHENMFWYRQDPGLGLRLIYFSYDVKMKEKGDIPEGYSVSREKKERFSLILESASTNQTSMYLCASSFWGENQPQHFGDGTRLSIL.

This clone was observed a few times. This sequence joins TRBV6-1 and TRBJ2-7, with 9 nucleotides matching TRBD1. The junction had 4 bases not matched to a gene; V was cut back by 1 base and J by 6 bases. Per germline, CDR1 MNHNS and CDR2 SASEGT. The CDR3 runs to 14 residues. The CDR3 sequence is CASSEGTGAGEQYF. In DNA form, the CDR3 reads TGTGCCAGCAGTGAAGGGACAGGGGCAGGCGAGCAGTACTTC.

This clone is medium-sized. The V gene is TRBV6-6, the J gene TRBJ2-7, with a possible D match to TRBD1 (5 bases). V was clipped by 5 bases and J by 1 base, with 15 bases between them. Germline CDR1 and CDR2: MNHNY and SVGAGI (reference sequence). This CDR3 has 15 residues. The CDR3 DNA is TGTGCCAGCAGTCTCACCAGGGATAGTTCCTACGAGCAGTACTTC. It translates to CASSLTRDSSYEQYF.

This rearrangement joins TRBV30 to TRBJ1-1; no definite D call. Germline loops: CDR1 GTSNPN, CDR2 SVGIG (reference sequence). V lost 2 bases and J lost 5, with 12 bases in between. This CDR3 has 13 amino acids. As DNA, the CDR3 is TGTGCCTGGAGTCAAGGGTTGGAAACTGAAGCTTTCTTT. Translation: CAWSQGLETEAFF.

This clone was seen only a few times. The J gene is TRBJ2-1, the V gene TRBV5-6; no reliable D call. The germline CDR1 and CDR2 sequences are SGHDT and YYEEEE. V lost 0 bases and J lost 4, with 5 bases in between. The CDR3 covers 13 residues. The CDR3 nucleotides read TGTGCCAGCAGCTTGGGGGCTTACAATGAGCAGTTCTTC. Protein sequence: CASSLGAYNEQFF.

The J gene is TRBJ2-2, the V gene TRBV14, with 12 bases lining up with TRBD2. In germline, CDR1 is SGHDN, CDR2 FVKESK. J gave up 3 bases and V 1 base, and 9 bases lay outside the gene matches. The CDR3 consists of 19 residues. The DNA for the CDR3 is TGTGCCAGCAGCCAAGTTGAGCTAGCGGGGGGGACTGACACCGGGGAGCTGTTTTTT. Protein: CASSQVELAGGTDTGELFF.